The subject of this entry is one TCR beta chain. Its antigen is still unknown. No base quality information exists; no much larger clone differs at one position. Donors formed part of the validation cohort, which comprised 120 or so subjects and was distinct from the first cohort of under 850 subjects. These data come from a study of cytomegalovirus exposure and HLA in healthy donors (dated by TCRdb to the late 2010s). Study-level background: The roughly 700 repertoires of the first cohort and the roughly 120 validation repertoires were produced on the same platform, according to a later analysis. The study aimed to test whether signatures of past pathogen exposure could be identified by cataloging public T cell receptors. Besides the first cohort of approximately 670 subjects, a separate validation cohort made up of roughly 120 different subjects was used. To predict cytomegalovirus infection status, the study brought together high-throughput TCR immunosequencing, statistical association of individual TCRs with disease status, and machine learning. What the research found in general, with its limitations: Subsequent analysis determined that TCRs grouped into clusters in the first cohort also showed a tendency toward co-occurrence across the roughly 120 validation repertoires, and roughly 94% of cluster scores exceeded 0. The study listed approximately 150 TCR beta chains as associated with cytomegalovirus. While some public TCRs were present in many individuals, most TCR sequences turned up only very rarely across donors. In vitro tests confirmed that a few of the cytomegalovirus-associated TCR beta chains recognize cytomegalovirus antigens. In both the original and validation cohorts, the classifier was reported to diagnose cytomegalovirus status with high specificity and sensitivity. All 120 or so repertoires were used to score co-occurrence in the validation cohort in a later analysis, because that analysis had no HLA typing for the cohort. The authors suggested that the approach could potentially be generalized to other disease states and immunological phenotypes.

Trimming removed 4 bases from V and 2 bases from J; the gene matches leave 5 bases unexplained. Inclusive of the bounding cysteine and phenylalanine, the CDR3 is 16 residues long. The retained sequence is limited to the CDR3, 48 bases, with the frame set at the first base. From the germline V gene, CDR1 is SGHTA and CDR2 is FQGNSA. Receptor libraries were prepared by the immunoSEQ multiplex PCR assay. The paper's data handling went like this. A statistical classification framework was built to diagnose cytomegalovirus status from the catalog of TCR beta chain sequences. Not all clones reach the TCRdb copy of this immuneACCESS table, which keeps in-frame sequences only. Checked studies attribute under half of the gap to unresolved V genes and leave the rest unexplained. V and J calls and clone size are those listed in that table; D and trimming were worked out from the DNA. The sample table lists around 110,000 clones, approximately 90% of them with a count of one. The ten largest make up about 2% of the sample.

This clonotype was obtained from a woman aged 18-29 years in good health and CMV-seropositive. The sequenced sample was PBMCs. The chain was built from TRBV7-2 and TRBJ2-5; 12 middle bases align to TRBD2. The bases are TGTGCCAGCAGCTCCACGACTAGCGGGGGTCAAGAGACCCAGTACTTC. The translation is CASSSTTSGGQETQYF.